This T cell receptor beta chain was captured in a study of chemoradiotherapy in HPV16-positive cancers. Using immunoSEQ multiplex PCR, the repertoire was profiled, and TCRdb retains in-frame clones only, with some absent. This sample has tens of thousands of clones, with about 94% found just once. Trimming removed 4 bases from V and 7 bases from J; junction bases left unmatched: 8. Germline assignment: CDR1 SGHDT and CDR2 YYEEEE. The CDR3 has 15 amino acids. V is TRBV5-6 and J is TRBJ1-5; 10 nucleotides line up with TRBD1. Sequences were derived from blood, sampled from a patient who underwent chemoradiotherapy. The sequence derives from a human donor with HPV-associated anogenital cancer. CDR3 DNA sequence: TGTGCCAGCAGCGCCGACAGGGGGCCAGAACAGCCCCAGCATTTT. It specifies CASSADRGPEQPQHF.